One and the same sample provided the 3 T cell receptor beta chains below, sequenced in a study of blood T cell repertoires in COVID-19. Sequencing was performed with immunoSEQ multiplex PCR; in TCRdb, only in-frame clones are kept and a portion is missing. The repertoire holds some 240,000 clones, more than 75% seen once, with less than 6% in the top ten. Sequenced material: peripheral blood. Every receptor here comes from a woman aged 70-85 years with COVID-19, enrolled during active disease.

The chain has TRBV28 and TRBJ1-5; D may be TRBD1 (6 bases). Per germline, CDR1 MDHEN and CDR2 SYDVKM. This CDR3 region has 16 residues. The V end was cut by 3 bases, the J end by 3 bases, with 15 bases between. The chain's CDR3 is CASSFPDRWANQPQHF. The CDR3 region has the DNA TGTGCCAGCAGTTTCCCTGACAGGTGGGCCAATCAGCCCCAGCATTTT.

The chain employs TRBV7-9 and TRBJ2-4, with a tentative D call TRBD1 (6 bases). In germline, CDR1 is SEHNR, CDR2 FQNEAQ (reference sequence). Trimming cost V 5 bases and J 3 bases, with 14 bases left between them. The CDR3 has 15 amino acids. CDR3 protein: CASSHLEGVKNIQYF. In DNA, the CDR3 is TGTGCCAGCAGCCACCTCGAGGGGGTCAAAAACATTCAGTACTTC.

The chain uses TRBV9 and TRBJ2-3; D not resolved. V was shortened by 0 bases and J by 0 bases, with 11 bases between the two germline ends. CDR3 size: 16 residues. Germline V gene sequence: CDR1 SGDLS, CDR2 YYNGEE. The CDR3 DNA is TGTGCCAGCAGCGTAGACTTGCTATTAAGCACAGATACGCAGTATTTT. Translated, it gives CASSVDLLLSTDTQYF.